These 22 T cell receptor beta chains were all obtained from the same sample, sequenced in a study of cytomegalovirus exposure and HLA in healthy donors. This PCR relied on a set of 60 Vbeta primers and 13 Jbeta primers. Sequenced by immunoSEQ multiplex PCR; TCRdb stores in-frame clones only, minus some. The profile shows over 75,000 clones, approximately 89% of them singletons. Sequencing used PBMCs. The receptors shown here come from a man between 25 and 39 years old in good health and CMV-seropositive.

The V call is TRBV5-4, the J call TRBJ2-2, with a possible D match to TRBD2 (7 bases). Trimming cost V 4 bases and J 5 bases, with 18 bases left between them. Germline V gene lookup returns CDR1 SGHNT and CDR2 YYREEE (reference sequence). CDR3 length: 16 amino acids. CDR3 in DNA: TGTGCCAGCAGCCTCGGGGGCGGGAGAGGTACCGGGGAGCTGTTTTTT. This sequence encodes CASSLGGGRGTGELFF.

The CDR3 DNA follows: TGTGCCAGCAGCTTAGTGGCTGGCTCCTACGAGCAGTACTTC. Translation: CASSLVAGSYEQYF. The gene calls are TRBV11-2 and TRBJ2-7; D gene ambiguous. Germline assignment: CDR1 SGHAT and CDR2 FQNNGV. This CDR3 comprises 14 residues. V was cut by 1 base and J by 0 bases, with 7 bases left in between.

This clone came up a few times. The CDR3 region is CASSLPGTSGGEQYF. CDR3 in DNA: TGTGCCAGCAGTTTACCTGGGACTAGCGGGGGGGAGCAGTACTTC. This chain joins TRBV28 and TRBJ2-7, with 15 bases lining up with TRBD2. The CDR3 extends over 15 amino acids. The J segment lost 7 bases and the V segment lost 2 bases, leaving 3 bases of the junction unmatched. Germline V gives CDR1 MDHEN, CDR2 SYDVKM.

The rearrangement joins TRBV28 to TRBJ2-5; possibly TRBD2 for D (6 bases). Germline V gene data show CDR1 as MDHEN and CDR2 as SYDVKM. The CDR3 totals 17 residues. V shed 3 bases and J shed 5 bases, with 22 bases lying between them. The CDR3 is CASSFWASAVGLETQYF. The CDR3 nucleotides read TGTGCCAGCAGTTTCTGGGCTAGCGCCGTAGGGTTGGAGACCCAGTACTTC.

The CDR3 reads CSVVAVTYEQYF. The CDR3, as DNA: TGCAGCGTTGTGGCCGTTACCTACGAGCAGTACTTC. This chain links TRBV29-1 with TRBJ2-7, with D hard to call. Germline CDR1 is SQVTM and CDR2 is ANQGSEA. Trimming removed 4 bases from V and 2 bases from J, with 9 bases in between. This CDR3 is 12 amino acids long.

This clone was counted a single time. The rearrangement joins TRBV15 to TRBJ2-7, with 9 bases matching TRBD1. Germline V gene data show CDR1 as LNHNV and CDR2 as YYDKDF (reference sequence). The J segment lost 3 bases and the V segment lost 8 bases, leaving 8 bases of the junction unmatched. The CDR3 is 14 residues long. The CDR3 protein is CATGTGRGYYEQYF. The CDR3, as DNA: TGTGCCACCGGGACAGGGCGAGGGTACTACGAGCAGTACTTC.

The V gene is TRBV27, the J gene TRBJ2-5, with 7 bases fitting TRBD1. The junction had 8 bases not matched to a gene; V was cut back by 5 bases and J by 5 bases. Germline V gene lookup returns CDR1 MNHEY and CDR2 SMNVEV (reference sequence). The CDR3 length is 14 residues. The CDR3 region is CASSQNRGGETQYF. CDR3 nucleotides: TGTGCCAGCAGTCAAAACAGGGGTGGGGAGACCCAGTACTTC.

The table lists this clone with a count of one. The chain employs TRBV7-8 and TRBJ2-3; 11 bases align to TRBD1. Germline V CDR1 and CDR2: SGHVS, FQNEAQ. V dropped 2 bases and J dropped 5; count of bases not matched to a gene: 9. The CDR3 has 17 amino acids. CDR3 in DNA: TGTGCCAGCAGCTTAACCAGGACAGGGGGCAGGGTAGATACGCAGTATTTT. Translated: CASSLTRTGGRVDTQYF.

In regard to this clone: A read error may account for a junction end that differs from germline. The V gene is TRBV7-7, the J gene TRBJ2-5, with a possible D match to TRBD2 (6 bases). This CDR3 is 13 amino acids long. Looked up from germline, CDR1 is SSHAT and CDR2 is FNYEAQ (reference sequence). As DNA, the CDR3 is TGTGCTAGCAGCTTTGGGACTCAAGAGACCCAGTACTTC. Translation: CASSFGTQETQYF.

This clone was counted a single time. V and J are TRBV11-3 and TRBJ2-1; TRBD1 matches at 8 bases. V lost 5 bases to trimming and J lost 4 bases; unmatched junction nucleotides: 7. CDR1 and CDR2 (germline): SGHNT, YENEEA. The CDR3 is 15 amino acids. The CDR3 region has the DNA TGTGCCAGCAGCAGCGGACAGGGAGAGTACAATGAGCAGTTCTTC. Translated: CASSSGQGEYNEQFF.

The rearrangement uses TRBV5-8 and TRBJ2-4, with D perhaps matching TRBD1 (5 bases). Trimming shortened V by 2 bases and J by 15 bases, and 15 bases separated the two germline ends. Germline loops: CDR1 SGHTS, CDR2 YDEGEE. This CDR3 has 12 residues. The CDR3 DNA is TGTGCCAGCAGCTTATACAAACAGGATCTGTACTTC. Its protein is CASSLYKQDLYF. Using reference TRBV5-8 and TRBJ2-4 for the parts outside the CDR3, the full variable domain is EAGVTQSPTHLIKTRGQQATLRCSPISGHTSVYWYQQALGLGLQFLLWYDEGEERNRGNFPPRFSGRQFPNYSSELNVNALELEDSALYLCASSLYKQDLYFGAGTRLSVL.

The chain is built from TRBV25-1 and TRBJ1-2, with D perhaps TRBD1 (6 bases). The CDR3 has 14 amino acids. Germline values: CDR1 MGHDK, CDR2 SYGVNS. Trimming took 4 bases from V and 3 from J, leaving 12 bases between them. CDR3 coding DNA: TGTGCCAGCAGTGGCGGACAGTACTACTATGGCTACACCTTC. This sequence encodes CASSGGQYYYGYTF.

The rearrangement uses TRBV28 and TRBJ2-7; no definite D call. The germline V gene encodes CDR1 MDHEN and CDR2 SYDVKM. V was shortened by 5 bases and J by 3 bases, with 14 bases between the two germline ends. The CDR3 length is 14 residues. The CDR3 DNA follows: TGTGCCAGCAGTCGCCCGGGTCCCGGCTACGAGCAGTACTTC. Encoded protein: CASSRPGPGYEQYF.

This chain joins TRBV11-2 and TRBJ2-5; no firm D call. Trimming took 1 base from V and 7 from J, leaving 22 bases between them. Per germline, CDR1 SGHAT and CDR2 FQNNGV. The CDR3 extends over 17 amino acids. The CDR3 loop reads CASSLVAAGSFEGTQYF. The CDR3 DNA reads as TGTGCCAGCAGCTTAGTAGCTGCCGGCAGTTTCGAAGGGACCCAGTACTTC.

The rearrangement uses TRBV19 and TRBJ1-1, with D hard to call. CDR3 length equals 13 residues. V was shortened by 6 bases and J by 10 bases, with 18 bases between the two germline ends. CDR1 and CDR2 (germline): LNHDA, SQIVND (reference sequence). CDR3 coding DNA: TGTGCCAGTAGCGCCCGGCTCTTGGAGAGAGCTTTCTTT. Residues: CASSARLLERAFF.

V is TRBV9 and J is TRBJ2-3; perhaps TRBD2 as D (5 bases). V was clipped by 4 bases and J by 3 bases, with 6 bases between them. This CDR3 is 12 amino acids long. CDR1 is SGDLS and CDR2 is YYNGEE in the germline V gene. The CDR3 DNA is TGTGCCAGCAGCCGGACTACAGATACGCAGTATTTT. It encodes CASSRTTDTQYF.

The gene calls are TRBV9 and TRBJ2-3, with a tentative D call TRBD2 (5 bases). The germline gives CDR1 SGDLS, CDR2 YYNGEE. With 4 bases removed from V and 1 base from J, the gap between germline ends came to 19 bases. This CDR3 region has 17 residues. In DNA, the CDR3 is TGTGCCAGCAGCCCGGACCTAGCTTTCGTAGGCACAGATACGCAGTATTTT. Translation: CASSPDLAFVGTDTQYF.

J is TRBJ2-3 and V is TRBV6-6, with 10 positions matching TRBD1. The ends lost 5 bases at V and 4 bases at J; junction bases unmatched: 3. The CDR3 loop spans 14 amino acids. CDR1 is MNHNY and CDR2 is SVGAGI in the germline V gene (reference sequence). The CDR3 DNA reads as TGTGCCAGCAGTAGACAGGGGGCCGCAGATACGCAGTATTTT. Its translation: CASSRQGAADTQYF.

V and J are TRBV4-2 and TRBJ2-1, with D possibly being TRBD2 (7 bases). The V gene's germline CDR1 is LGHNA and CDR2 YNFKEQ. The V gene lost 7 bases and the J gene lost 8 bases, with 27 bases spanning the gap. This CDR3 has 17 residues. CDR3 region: CASTRGGGAVPQYEQFF. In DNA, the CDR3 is TGTGCCAGCACCCGAGGTGGGGGGGCGGTCCCACAATATGAGCAGTTCTTC.

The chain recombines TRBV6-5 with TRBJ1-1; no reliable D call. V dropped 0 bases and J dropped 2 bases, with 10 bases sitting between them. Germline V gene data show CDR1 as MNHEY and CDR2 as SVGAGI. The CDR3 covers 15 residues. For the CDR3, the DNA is TGTGCCAGCAGTTACTCGATAACCCTAAACACTGAAGCTTTCTTT. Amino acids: CASSYSITLNTEAFF.

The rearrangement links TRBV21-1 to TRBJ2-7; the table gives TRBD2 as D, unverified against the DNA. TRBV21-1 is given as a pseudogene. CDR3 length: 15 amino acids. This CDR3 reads CASSKETSGVYEQYF. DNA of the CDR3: TGTGCCAGCAGCAAAGAGACTAGCGGGGTCTACGAGCAGTACTTC.

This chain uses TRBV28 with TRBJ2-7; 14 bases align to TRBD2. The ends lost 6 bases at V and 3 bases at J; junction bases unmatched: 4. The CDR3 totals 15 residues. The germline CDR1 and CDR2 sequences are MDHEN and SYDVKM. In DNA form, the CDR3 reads TGTGCCAGCAGGAGACTAGCGGGAGGGTTCTACGAGCAGTACTTC. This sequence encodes CASRRLAGGFYEQYF.